The 29 T cell receptor beta chains below all came from one sample that was sequenced in a study of cytomegalovirus exposure and HLA in healthy donors. The PCR ran on 60 Vbeta and 13 Jbeta primers. Using immunoSEQ multiplex PCR, the repertoire was profiled, and TCRdb retains in-frame clones only, with some absent. The sample holds approximately 220,000 clones; about 80% are singletons and the top ten take approximately 1.5%. The sequencing sample was made of PBMCs. The receptors stem from a girl aged 10 to 17 in good health and CMV-seronegative.

The V call is TRBV7-9, the J call TRBJ1-2; maybe TRBD1 (6 bases). The CDR3 length is 14 residues. V lost 2 bases and J 4 bases, leaving 11 bases between the germline ends. Looked up from germline, CDR1 is SEHNR and CDR2 is FQNEAQ (reference sequence). CDR3 nucleotides: TGTGCCAGCAGCTTACCGGGACACACCTATGGCTACACCTTC. It yields the protein CASSLPGHTYGYTF.

The chain recombines TRBV7-7 with TRBJ2-3; 7 nucleotides align to TRBD1. Germline V lookup: CDR1 SSHAT, CDR2 FNYEAQ (reference sequence). V trimming: 1 base; J trimming: 3 bases; junction bases outside the gene matches: 4. The CDR3 totals 15 residues. The chain's CDR3 is CASSLGQGRTDTQYF. The CDR3 coding sequence is TGTGCCAGCAGCTTAGGACAGGGCAGGACAGATACGCAGTATTTT. The complete variable domain, with remaining parts taken from reference TRBV7-7 and TRBJ2-3, reads GAGVSQSPRYKVTKRGQDVTLRCDPISSHATLYWYQQALGQGPEFLTYFNYEAQPDKSGLPSDRFSAERPEGSISTLTIQRTEQRDSAMYRCASSLGQGRTDTQYFGPGTRLTVL.

The chain recombines TRBV30 with TRBJ2-7; 9 nucleotides align to TRBD2. This CDR3 spans 14 amino acids. With V trimmed by 4 bases and J by 0 bases, 4 bases remained unmatched. In germline, CDR1 is GTSNPN, CDR2 SVGIG (reference sequence). The chain's CDR3 is CAWTISGSSYEQYF. The CDR3 DNA sequence: TGTGCCTGGACGATTAGCGGGAGCTCCTACGAGCAGTACTTC.

J is TRBJ1-2 and V is TRBV30; D call uncertain. The germline V and J ends were trimmed by 0 bases and 7 bases, with 12 bases remaining between them. CDR1 GTSNPN and CDR2 SVGIG come from the germline V gene (reference sequence). The CDR3 is 13 residues long. The CDR3 DNA follows: TGTGCCTGGAGTGTAGGGTCGGGGTTTGGCTACACCTTC. This sequence encodes CAWSVGSGFGYTF.

This clone was observed a few times. The chain is built from TRBV28 and TRBJ1-2; 8 nucleotides align to TRBD1. V lost 4 bases to trimming and J lost 6 bases; unmatched junction nucleotides: 16. The CDR3 extends over 17 amino acids. Germline V gene lookup returns CDR1 MDHEN and CDR2 SYDVKM. The CDR3 sequence: CASSYRQGKGIRDGYTF. CDR3 sequence (DNA): TGTGCCAGCAGTTATAGACAGGGGAAGGGCATAAGGGATGGCTACACCTTC.

The chain links TRBV28 to TRBJ2-7, with a possible D match to TRBD1 (5 bases). The V gene lost 6 bases and the J gene lost 0 bases, with 18 bases spanning the gap. Germline loops: CDR1 MDHEN, CDR2 SYDVKM. CDR3 size: 16 residues. The DNA of the CDR3 is TGTGCCAGCAGGGCTCGACAGCTCTCTTTCTCCTACGAGCAGTACTTC. Amino acids: CASRARQLSFSYEQYF. Full variable domain (remainder filled in from reference TRBV28 and TRBJ2-7): DVKVTQSSRYLVKRTGEKVFLECVQDMDHENMFWYRQDPGLGLRLIYFSYDVKMKEKGDIPEGYSVSREKKERFSLILESASTNQTSMYLCASRARQLSFSYEQYFGPGTRLTVT.

This chain connects TRBV30 to TRBJ2-5; 12 positions agree with TRBD1. The CDR3 loop spans 15 amino acids. Losses at the gene ends were 1 base for V and 4 bases for J; bases not matched to a gene: 4. Germline V gene sequence: CDR1 GTSNPN, CDR2 SVGIG (reference sequence). The CDR3 region is CAWSAGTGGAETQYF. CDR3 bases: TGTGCCTGGAGTGCCGGGACAGGGGGCGCAGAGACCCAGTACTTC.

The CDR3 coding sequence is TGTGCCAGCAGAAGAGAAAGGGGAGGGTCCTACGAGCAGTACTTC. Translating gives CASRRERGGSYEQYF. This chain connects TRBV6-1 to TRBJ2-5, with 7 nucleotides matching TRBD2. Near its end, the DNA agrees better with TRBJ2-7, so the J call may be wrong. Germline assignment: CDR1 MNHNS and CDR2 SASEGT. The CDR3 length is 15 residues.

This clone was seen a single time. This chain links TRBV5-1 with TRBJ2-7; no clear D. CDR1 is SGHRS and CDR2 is YFSETQ in the germline V gene. The CDR3 contains 15 residues. V was clipped by 3 bases and J by 4 bases, with 17 bases between them. CDR3 protein: CASSSLGTAAYEQYF. CDR3 sequence (DNA): TGCGCCAGCAGCTCTCTCGGCACTGCGGCTTACGAGCAGTACTTC.

The CDR3 region is CASSFWGDRRTGELFF. CDR3 nucleotides: TGTGCCAGCAGTTTTTGGGGAGATCGGCGCACCGGGGAGCTGTTTTTT. The rearrangement joins TRBV28 to TRBJ2-2; D perhaps matches TRBD2 (5 bases). The CDR3 is made up of 16 amino acids. CDR1 is MDHEN, CDR2 SYDVKM, per germline. Trimming stripped 3 bases from V and 4 bases from J, with 15 bases between. Using reference TRBV28 and TRBJ2-2 for the parts outside the CDR3, the full variable domain is DVKVTQSSRYLVKRTGEKVFLECVQDMDHENMFWYRQDPGLGLRLIYFSYDVKMKEKGDIPEGYSVSREKKERFSLILESASTNQTSMYLCASSFWGDRRTGELFFGEGSRLTVL.

This clone was counted only a few times. V is TRBV27 and J is TRBJ2-1; TRBD2 matches 10 bases. The germline V gene has CDR1 MNHEY and CDR2 SMNVEV (reference sequence). The CDR3 covers 17 residues. V gave up 5 bases and J gave up 3 bases; unmatched junction bases: 10. CDR3 loop: CASSPLAGEIRYNEQFF. The CDR3 nucleotides read TGTGCCAGCAGTCCTCTAGCGGGAGAGATCCGCTACAATGAGCAGTTCTTC.

The count of this clone is one. The V call is TRBV10-3, the J call TRBJ1-1, with 11 bases identical to TRBD1. This CDR3 is built from 17 residues. V lost 6 bases to trimming and J lost 4 bases; unmatched junction nucleotides: 13. Per germline, CDR1 ENHRY and CDR2 SYGVKD. CDR3 DNA: TGTGCCATCAGGGCCGGGACAGGGGGTCGAGTTGCCACTGAAGCTTTCTTT. The encoded protein is CAIRAGTGGRVATEAFF.

This chain joins TRBV21-1 and TRBJ1-3; TRBD1 reflects the table's D call only, with no check against the DNA. TRBV21-1 is given as a pseudogene. This CDR3 has 10 amino acids. CDR3 amino acids: CAGQGNTIYF. The CDR3 coding sequence is TGTGCCGGGCAGGGAAACACCATATATTTT.

V gene TRBV18 combines with J gene TRBJ2-2; 11 bases line up with TRBD1. Per the germline V gene, CDR1 is KGHSH and CDR2 is LQKENI. This CDR3 spans 17 amino acids. V lost 5 bases, J lost 4 bases, and 9 bases stayed unmatched. For the CDR3, the DNA is TGTGCCAGCTCAACGGACAGGGGGCCCTCCCTCACCGGGGAGCTGTTTTTT. This gives the protein CASSTDRGPSLTGELFF.

The rearrangement uses TRBV18 and TRBJ2-5; 8 bases fit TRBD2. The CDR3 extends over 14 amino acids. Germline V gives CDR1 KGHSH, CDR2 LQKENI. V lost 5 bases, J lost 3 bases, and 5 bases stayed unmatched. The chain's CDR3 is CASSFRAGEETQYF. CDR3 sequence (DNA): TGTGCCAGCTCATTCCGAGCGGGGGAAGAGACCCAGTACTTC.

In its sample, this clone was seen once. The rearrangement uses TRBV4-3 and TRBJ1-2; 10 bases line up with TRBD1. Germline values: CDR1 LGHNA, CDR2 YSLEER. The CDR3 contains 16 residues. Losses at the gene ends were 1 base for V and 7 bases for J; bases not matched to a gene: 9. The CDR3 reads CASSQVPGTGDFGYTF. The CDR3 nucleotides are TGCGCCAGCAGCCAAGTACCCGGGACAGGGGATTTTGGCTACACCTTC.

This chain uses TRBV7-3 with TRBJ2-1; 8 bases line up with TRBD2. Germline values: CDR1 SGHTA, CDR2 FQGTGA. The CDR3 runs 14 residues. With 5 bases clipped from V and 9 bases from J, the junction kept 9 bases outside the gene matches. The CDR3 DNA follows: TGTGCCAGCAGCCCTCCCGGGGGGGGCGGTGAGCAGTTCTTC. Encoded protein: CASSPPGGGGEQFF.

This rearrangement joins TRBV9 to TRBJ1-1; D is perhaps TRBD1 (5 bases). Trimming shortened V by 2 bases and J by 4 bases, and 15 bases separated the two germline ends. Germline V gene sequence: CDR1 SGDLS, CDR2 YYNGEE. The CDR3 consists of 15 residues. The CDR3 here is CASSVHGGDGTEAFF. The CDR3 bases are TGTGCCAGCAGCGTGCACGGAGGGGATGGCACTGAAGCTTTCTTT.

The genes are TRBV11-3 and TRBJ2-2; a weak D match, TRBD2 (6 bases). Trimming shortened V by 6 bases and J by 0 bases, and 8 bases separated the two germline ends. The CDR3 is 14 amino acids. Germline V gene sequence: CDR1 SGHNT, CDR2 YENEEA. The CDR3 nucleotides read TGTGCCAGCAGAGAGCGGGCGAACACCGGGGAGCTGTTTTTT. Its protein is CASRERANTGELFF. The entire variable domain, with the rest obtained from reference TRBV11-3 and TRBJ2-2, is as follows: EAGVVQSPRYKIIEKKQPVAFWCNPISGHNTLYWYLQNLGQGPELLIRYENEEAVDDSQLPKDRFSAERLKGVDSTLKIQPAELGDSAVYLCASRERANTGELFFGEGSRLTVL.

The chain combines TRBV2 with TRBJ2-3; 8 bases fit TRBD2. V lost 6 bases and J lost 2; bases outside the gene matches: 4. The germline V gene has CDR1 SNHLY and CDR2 FYNNEI. CDR3 length equals 14 residues. The DNA for the CDR3 is TGTGCCAGCAGGCGGGGGGACACCACAGATACGCAGTATTTT. Its translation is CASRRGDTTDTQYF.

The chain has TRBV4-2 and TRBJ1-2, with D perhaps TRBD1 (6 bases). V lost 1 base, J lost 6 bases, and 12 bases lay in between. In germline, CDR1 is LGHNA, CDR2 YNFKEQ. The CDR3 loop spans 14 amino acids. The CDR3 reads CASSQGAGVNGYTF. The DNA of the CDR3 is TGTGCCAGCAGCCAAGGGGCAGGGGTTAATGGCTACACCTTC.

The chain links TRBV28 to TRBJ1-1; D unclear. Germline CDR1 reads MDHEN; CDR2 reads SYDVKM. The CDR3 spans 12 residues. Trimming stripped 8 bases from V and 4 bases from J, with 11 bases between. The CDR3 sequence: CASRRVPTEAFF. CDR3 nucleotides: TGTGCCAGCCGTCGGGTCCCCACTGAAGCTTTCTTT.

This CDR3 reads CASSLRTGGLLEQYF. The CDR3 region has the DNA TGTGCCAGCTCCCTGAGGACTGGTGGGCTACTAGAGCAGTACTTC. The rearrangement links TRBV18 to TRBJ2-5; a weak D match, TRBD2 (5 bases). The ends were cut back, 6 bases at V and 11 bases at J, with 25 bases in the middle. This CDR3 contains 15 residues. CDR1 is KGHSH and CDR2 is LQKENI in the germline V gene. The complete variable domain, with remaining parts taken from reference TRBV18 and TRBJ2-5, reads NAGVMQNPRHLVRRRGQEARLRCSPMKGHSHVYWYRQLPEEGLKFMVYLQKENIIDESGMPKERFSAEFPKEGPSILRIQQVVRGDSAAYFCASSLRTGGLLEQYFGPGTRLLVL.

Here the CDR3 reads CAWRSGGEGEQFF. The CDR3 nucleotides are TGTGCCTGGAGAAGCGGGGGGGAAGGTGAGCAGTTCTTC. The chain joins TRBV30 to TRBJ2-1, with 10 bases aligning to TRBD2. The ends lost 3 bases at V and 9 bases at J; junction bases unmatched: 5. Germline CDR1 is GTSNPN and CDR2 is SVGIG (reference sequence). The CDR3 extends over 13 amino acids. The full variable domain, its missing parts supplied by reference TRBV30 and TRBJ2-1, is SQTIHQWPATLVQPVGSPLSLECTVEGTSNPNLYWYRQAAGRGLQLLFYSVGIGQISSEVPQNLSASRPQDRQFILSSKKLLLSDSGFYLCAWRSGGEGEQFFGPGTRLTVL.

The chain recombines TRBV5-1 with TRBJ2-3; D is perhaps TRBD2 (6 bases). Trimming stripped 5 bases from V and 2 bases from J, with 18 bases between. Germline CDR1 SGHRS, CDR2 YFSETQ. The CDR3 consists of 16 residues. This CDR3 reads CASRRSGGAVTDTQYF. The CDR3 DNA follows: TGCGCCAGCAGGCGGTCCGGAGGGGCAGTCACAGATACGCAGTATTTT.

The V call is TRBV30, the J call TRBJ2-1; TRBD2 might be the D (5 bases). Germline CDR1 is GTSNPN and CDR2 is SVGIG (reference sequence). Trimming removed 3 bases from V and 7 bases from J, with 16 bases in between. The CDR3 is made up of 14 amino acids. This CDR3 reads CAWSKSSGFNEQFF. CDR3 bases: TGTGCCTGGAGCAAAAGTTCGGGGTTTAATGAGCAGTTCTTC.

This clone appeared once. The J gene is TRBJ1-5, the V gene TRBV19, with 7 bases aligning to TRBD1. The germline V gene encodes CDR1 LNHDA and CDR2 SQIVND (reference sequence). V was clipped by 6 bases and J by 2 bases; unmatched bases: 1. The CDR3 has 13 residues. In nucleotides, the CDR3 is TGTGCCAGTAGCGGGACAGGCAATCAGCCCCAGCATTTT. Translating it yields CASSGTGNQPQHF.

In its sample, this clone was seen once. The junction departs from the called germline gene at one end, perhaps through a read error. The chain has TRBV19 and TRBJ2-7; 14 bases are shared with TRBD2. This CDR3 contains 14 residues. The germline V gene has CDR1 LNHDA and CDR2 SQIVND (reference sequence). The CDR3 DNA follows: TGTGCCAGTAGTGTCGGACTAGCGGGAGGAGAGCAGTGCTTC. Translating it yields CASSVGLAGGEQCF.

This clone appeared a few times. The chain combines TRBV28 with TRBJ2-1; D perhaps matches TRBD2 (7 bases). Trimming pared 8 bases from V and 2 bases from J, leaving 13 bases between. CDR1 and CDR2 (germline): MDHEN, SYDVKM. This CDR3 is built from 14 residues. CDR3 bases: TGTGCCAGCCGTACGGGGGGCCCCTACAATGAGCAGTTCTTC. Residues: CASRTGGPYNEQFF.